The T cell receptor beta chain described here comes from a study of blood T cells in healthy people across ages. Looking at the study overall: Using template switching, researchers captured about one barcoded beta molecule for each two T cells.

Whole-study results and caveats: In the absence of known donor CMV status, changes in expanded clonotypes were possibly confounded.

The second PCR ran about 6 to 12 cycles with a sample-barcoded 5' primer and J-beta primers. Using its own MiXCR run on the 5' RACE reads, TCRdb lists one record per CDR3 protein. Of 1.5 million to 2 million distinct CDR3 sequences in the sample, around half were seen once. The CDR3 length is 13 residues. The V segment lost 4 bases and the J segment 6 bases; nucleotides outside the gene matches: 3. From germline, CDR1 is DFQATT and CDR2 SNEGSKA (reference sequence). Note on this clonotype: What it recognizes is unknown.

Sequencing input: blood. The V and J genes are TRBV20-1 and TRBJ1-4; 9 bases map to TRBD1. The sequence was collected from a woman in her thirties or forties in good health. CDR3 residues: CSATTGGYEKLFF. As DNA, the CDR3 is TGCAGTGCTACTACAGGGGGCTATGAAAAACTGTTTTTT.